This T cell receptor beta chain came from a study of blood T cells in healthy people across ages. Study-level points and caveats: Roughly linearly, TCR beta diversity per million T cells fell as age increased.

On this clonotype itself: Its antigen is undetermined.

The donors, all healthy, were Caucasians living in Russia, aged 6 to 90. Primers used in a second PCR of roughly 7 to 12 cycles were a sample-barcoded 5' primer and a J-beta primer mix. Unique molecular identifiers of 12 random nucleotides labeled each cDNA. TCRdb itself ran the 5' RACE reads through MiXCR, one entry per CDR3 protein. Of fewer than 950,000 distinct CDR3 sequences listed, 53% are singletons. The sequence came from a man older than 75 in good health. Sequenced: blood.

The CDR3 bases are TGTGCCAGCAGCCTTGGGGGGGGGATGAGCTCCTACGAGCAGTACTTC. Translated: CASSLGGGMSSYEQYF. The gene calls are TRBV12-3 or TRBV12-4 and TRBJ2-7; 7 nucleotides line up with TRBD2. V lost 6 bases to trimming and J lost 0 bases; unmatched junction nucleotides: 11. CDR3 length equals 16 residues.